This is a list of T cell receptor beta chains from one sample in a study of blood T cell repertoires in COVID-19. Generated by immunoSEQ multiplex PCR, the TCRdb table keeps only in-frame clones and is missing some. Among about 120,000 clones listed, around 82% were seen once. The sample comprised peripheral blood. The receptors derive from a man aged 25 to 40 with COVID-19, enrolled during active disease. Both conserved end residues are part of each CDR3. The D gene is left open where the match is weak. Only part of the rows carry a size: once, few, many, or a class if the clone is expanded.

CDR3aa,CDR3nt,v_gene,j_gene,d_gene,abundance
CASSYSIYGTPDTF,TGTGCCAGCAGTTACTCAATCTACGGGACACCGGATACCTTC,TRBV6-5,TRBJ1-2,.,.
CASSQGTYNEQFF,TGTGCCAGCAGCCAGGGAACCTACAATGAGCAGTTCTTC,TRBV27,TRBJ2-1,.,.
CAITDRGARTGELFF,TGTGCCATCACAGATCGGGGGGCGCGTACCGGGGAGCTGTTTTTT,TRBV2,TRBJ2-2,.,.
CASSLDGSEQYF,TGTGCCAGCAGCTTAGACGGGAGCGAGCAGTACTTC,TRBV7-2,TRBJ2-7,.,.
CASSYWTSGENEQFF,TGTGCCAGCAGTTACTGGACTAGCGGGGAGAATGAGCAGTTCTTC,TRBV6-2/TRBV6-3,TRBJ2-1,TRBD2,.
CASSLSGVHSYTF,TGTGCCAGCAGTTTATCGGGAGTCCACAGCTACACCTTC,TRBV28,TRBJ1-2,.,.
CASSWDRGPFYTEAFF,TGTGCCAGCAGTTGGGACAGGGGGCCCTTTTACACTGAAGCTTTCTTT,TRBV6-5,TRBJ1-1,TRBD1,.
CASSQAGQGKAYGYTF,TGCGCCAGCAGCCAAGCAGGACAGGGGAAGGCCTATGGCTACACCTTC,TRBV4-3,TRBJ1-2,TRBD1,.
CAVGGPGETQYF,TGCGCAGTGGGGGGGCCGGGGGAGACCCAGTACTTC,TRBV24-1,TRBJ2-5,.,once
CASSDKWLRDNPQHF,TGTGCCAGCAGTGACAAGTGGCTCCGGGACAATCCCCAGCATTTT,TRBV2,TRBJ1-5,.,.
CASSLGRSEGAEAFF,TGTGCCAGCAGCTTGGGTCGGAGCGAGGGGGCTGAAGCTTTCTTT,TRBV5-5,TRBJ1-1,.,few
CASGQGLNTEAFF,TGTGCCAGCGGACAGGGCCTGAACACTGAAGCTTTCTTT,TRBV11-3,TRBJ1-1,TRBD1,.
CASSVSTGQRSNYGYTF,TGTGCCAGCAGCGTCTCCACGGGACAGCGAAGTAACTATGGCTACACCTTC,TRBV9,TRBJ1-2,TRBD1,.
CATGDYNSPLHF,TGTGCAACCGGGGACTATAATTCACCCCTCCACTTT,TRBV19,TRBJ1-6,.,.
CASSRTGEMWETQYF,TGTGCCAGCAGTCGGACAGGGGAGATGTGGGAGACCCAGTACTTC,TRBV6-2/TRBV6-3,TRBJ2-5,TRBD1,.
CASSPDRVNGYTF,TGTGCCAGCTCACCAGACAGGGTAAATGGCTACACCTTC,TRBV18,TRBJ1-2,TRBD1,.
CASSYGVGGLTEAFF,TGTGCCAGCAGTTACGGGGTGGGGGGACTAACTGAAGCTTTCTTT,TRBV6-5,TRBJ1-1,.,.
CASSLSIGDRASSEQYF,TGTGCCAGCAGCTTATCTATAGGGGACAGGGCATCTAGCGAGCAGTACTTC,TRBV7-9,TRBJ2-7,TRBD1,.
CASSELDSPVGWYF,TGTGCCAGCAGTGAATTGGACAGCCCCGTGGGTTGGTACTTC,TRBV6-1,TRBJ2-7,.,.
CASINTRKTSEGYTF,TGTGCCAGCATCAACACAAGGAAAACCTCGGAGGGCTACACCTTC,TRBV7-9,TRBJ1-2,.,.
CASSLGLAGYEQYF,TGTGCCAGCAGCTTAGGCCTAGCGGGCTACGAGCAGTACTTC,TRBV7-9,TRBJ2-7,TRBD2,.
CASSPGQGRNTEAFF,TGCGCCAGCAGCCCCGGACAGGGCAGGAACACTGAAGCTTTCTTT,TRBV5-1,TRBJ1-1,TRBD1,.
CASTLLGRRGIYNEQFF,TGTGCCAGCACCCTCCTTGGCAGGCGGGGGATATACAATGAGCAGTTCTTC,TRBV7-9,TRBJ2-1,TRBD2,.
CSVGSGGPNYGYTF,TGCAGCGTCGGGTCGGGGGGCCCTAACTATGGCTACACCTTC,TRBV29-1,TRBJ1-2,.,.
CAWTTALDEQFF,TGTGCCTGGACGACAGCACTTGATGAGCAGTTCTTC,TRBV30,TRBJ2-1,.,.
CATSIGTGGNQPQHF,TGTGCCACCAGCATAGGGACAGGGGGCAATCAGCCCCAGCATTTT,TRBV15,TRBJ1-5,TRBD1,.
CASSQDQGGAYEQYF,TGTGCCAGCAGCCAAGATCAGGGCGGGGCCTACGAGCAGTACTTC,TRBV4-2,TRBJ2-7,.,.
CASSTTGAASTYTF,TGCGCCAGCAGCACGACAGGGGCCGCCTCAACCTACACCTTC,TRBV5-1,TRBJ1-2,TRBD1,.
CASSLIQKYGYTF,TGTGCCAGCAGCTTAATCCAGAAGTATGGCTACACCTTC,TRBV5-6,TRBJ1-2,.,.
CASSLTIRDRGDWALSEQYF,TGTGCCAGCTCATTAACCATCCGGGACAGGGGGGACTGGGCCCTAAGTGAGCAGTACTTC,TRBV18,TRBJ2-7,TRBD1,.
CASSQGLAGGSVGEQYF,TGTGCCAGCAGCCAAGGCCTAGCGGGGGGGTCGGTGGGCGAGCAGTACTTC,TRBV4-2,TRBJ2-7,TRBD2,.
CASSDRSLAKNIQYF,TGTGCCAGCAGTGACAGATCCTTAGCCAAAAACATTCAGTACTTC,TRBV6-1,TRBJ2-4,.,.
CAWSYRGLDTGELFF,TGTGCCTGGAGTTACAGGGGGCTGGACACCGGGGAGCTGTTTTTT,TRBV30,TRBJ2-2,TRBD1,.
CASSPNSQLGHNEQYF,TGTGCCAGCAGTCCGAACAGTCAACTGGGACACAACGAGCAGTACTTC,TRBV28,TRBJ2-7,.,once
CAWRTVSSYNEQFF,TGTGCCTGGAGGACTGTAAGCTCCTACAATGAGCAGTTCTTC,TRBV30,TRBJ2-1,.,.
CASSVDTGPPTDTQYF,TGTGCCAGCAGCGTAGATACAGGGCCTCCCACAGATACGCAGTATTTT,TRBV9,TRBJ2-3,.,.
CASSEGTGGVTNEKLFF,TGTGCCAGCAGTGAAGGGACGGGGGGGGTAACTAATGAAAAACTGTTTTTT,TRBV6-1,TRBJ1-4,.,.
CASSEANDRAVHQPQHF,TGTGCCAGCAGTGAAGCTAATGACAGGGCTGTCCATCAGCCCCAGCATTTT,TRBV6-1,TRBJ1-5,TRBD1,many
CASSPRLAGVSYEQYF,TGTGCCAGCAGTCCAAGACTAGCGGGGGTCTCCTACGAGCAGTACTTC,TRBV28,TRBJ2-7,TRBD2,.
CASSQETSVGTQYF,TGTGCCAGCAGCCAAGAAACTAGCGTTGGGACCCAGTACTTC,TRBV3-1/TRBV3-2,TRBJ2-5,TRBD2,few
CAISRSPDTEAFF,TGTGCCATCAGTAGGAGCCCCGACACTGAAGCTTTCTTT,TRBV10-3,TRBJ1-1,.,.
CASSSTGEKLFF,TGTGCCAGCAGCTCGACGGGTGAAAAACTGTTTTTT,TRBV7-2,TRBJ1-4,.,few